Shown below are 19 T cell receptor beta chains from a single sample sequenced in a study of response to subunit inactivated influenza vaccine. Each CDR3 protein gets one entry after TCRdb re-called the RT-PCR reads with MiXCR. The data contain 650,000 or so distinct CDR3 sequences, approximately 15% of them singletons. Here the sequenced sample was PBMCs from blood, taken 14 to 15 days before vaccination. Receptors originate from a man aged 50 to 59 who received an inactivated influenza vaccine.

This clonotype was observed a few times. In DNA form, the CDR3 reads TGCGCCAGCAGCTTGGCCCTCGGGGTCGGGACAGGGGAGTACGATGAGCAGTTCTTC. This gives the protein CASSLALGVGTGEYDEQFF. The V and J genes are TRBV5-1 and TRBJ2-1, with 10 bases that match TRBD1. J lost 8 bases, V lost 0 bases, and 17 bases had no gene match. CDR3 length: 19 residues. Germline values: CDR1 SGHRS, CDR2 YFSETQ.

This chain uses TRBV3-1 with TRBJ2-4, with TRBD1 matching 7 bases. V shed 3 bases and J 1 base; nucleotides not matched to a gene: 6. This CDR3 is built from 16 residues. The germline V gene has CDR1 LGHDT and CDR2 YNNKEL (reference sequence). The CDR3 loop reads CASSQATGAAKNIQYF. The CDR3 nucleotides are TGTGCCAGCAGCCAGGCAACAGGGGCTGCCAAAAACATTCAGTACTTC.

To note about this clonotype: A read error may explain this, as a much larger clone is one base away. V and J are TRBV12-3 or TRBV12-4 and TRBJ2-6; perhaps TRBD2 as D (6 bases). Deletions cut 0 bases from V and 4 bases from J, with 13 bases between. CDR3 length equals 17 residues. The CDR3 DNA follows: TGTGCCAGCAGTTTAGCCCCGAGGGGAGGAGGGGCCAACGTCCTGACTTTC. Translation: CASSLAPRGGGANVLTF.

This clonotype was observed a few times. J is TRBJ2-3 and V is TRBV10-3, with 9 bases identical to TRBD1. Trimming at V came to 6 bases and at J to 4 bases, leaving 2 bases not matched to a gene. The CDR3 is made up of 13 amino acids. Germline V gene data show CDR1 as ENHRY and CDR2 as SYGVKD. This chain's CDR3 is CAIRGTGPDTQYF. CDR3 nucleotides: TGTGCCATCAGAGGGACAGGGCCAGATACGCAGTATTTT.

This clonotype was detected ten times or more. The chain employs TRBV10-3 and TRBJ2-3; D gene uncertain. Trimming took 8 bases from V and 0 from J, leaving 12 bases between them. This CDR3 has 14 residues. Germline V gene lookup returns CDR1 ENHRY and CDR2 SYGVKD. The CDR3 loop is CAIGPGLSTDTQYF. The CDR3 nucleotides read TGTGCCATCGGCCCTGGCCTAAGCACAGATACGCAGTATTTT.

This clonotype showed up just a few times. This chain links TRBV2 with TRBJ2-5; the match to TRBD1 covers 9 bases. This CDR3 is built from 16 residues. The trim removed 7 bases at V and 4 bases at J, leaving 13 bases unmatched. In germline, CDR1 is SNHLY, CDR2 FYNNEI. This chain's CDR3 is CASTYFGTGIGETQYF. The CDR3 DNA sequence: TGTGCCAGCACCTACTTCGGGACAGGGATTGGAGAGACCCAGTACTTC.

This clonotype was picked up many times. The rearrangement uses TRBV5-5 and TRBJ2-2; 7 bases are shared with TRBD2. V dropped 0 bases and J dropped 4; count of bases not matched to a gene: 6. CDR3 length: 16 amino acids. Germline CDR1 SGHKS, CDR2 YYEKEE (reference sequence). The CDR3: CASSLAPIAGTGELFF. In nucleotides, the CDR3 is TGTGCCAGCAGCTTGGCCCCTATAGCGGGCACCGGGGAGCTGTTTTTT.

To note about this clonotype: A read error may produce the germline difference seen at one junction end. The chain is built from TRBV6-2 or TRBV6-3 and TRBJ2-6, with D maybe TRBD1 (5 bases). The CDR3 length is 14 residues. Germline loops: CDR1 MNHEY, CDR2 SVGEGT. CDR3 amino acids: CASRRIAGANDLTF. DNA of the CDR3: TGTGCCAGCAGGCGGATTGCTGGGGCCAACGACCTGACTTTC.

This clonotype was detected ten times or more. The chain employs TRBV4-1 and TRBJ2-1; 7 bases line up with TRBD2. The CDR3 covers 14 residues. Looked up from germline, CDR1 is MGHRA and CDR2 is YSYEKL. Losses at the gene ends were 4 bases for V and 13 bases for J; bases not matched to a gene: 13. CDR3 region: CASSLVNDGGGQFF. CDR3 DNA sequence: TGCGCCAGCAGCCTCGTGAACGATGGGGGGGGTCAGTTCTTC.

A few counts support this clonotype. The rearrangement joins TRBV10-3 to TRBJ2-7; unclear D gene. Trimming took off 3 bases at V and 0 bases at J, with 12 bases between the two ends. The CDR3 has 15 amino acids. Germline V gene lookup returns CDR1 ENHRY and CDR2 SYGVKD. CDR3 sequence reads: CAISEGGLSSYEQYF. DNA of the CDR3: TGTGCCATCAGTGAAGGCGGCTTGAGCTCCTACGAGCAGTACTTC.

The chain links TRBV6-5 to TRBJ2-7, with 7 positions matching TRBD2. The V and J ends lost 4 bases and 3 bases, in that order; junction bases with no gene match: 6. The length of the CDR3 is 14 residues. Looked up from germline, CDR1 is MNHEY and CDR2 is SVGAGI. In DNA, the CDR3 is TGTGCCAGCAGTTGGTCCGGGAGGAGCTACGAGCAGTACTTC. It codes for CASSWSGRSYEQYF.

This chain connects TRBV3-1 to TRBJ2-7, with TRBD1 matching 10 bases. The junction had 8 bases not matched to a gene; V was cut back by 4 bases and J by 5 bases. Per the germline V gene, CDR1 is LGHDT and CDR2 is YNNKEL (reference sequence). The CDR3 extends over 15 amino acids. The CDR3 DNA is TGTGCCAGCAGCCCAACCGGGACAGGGGACCACGAGCAGTACTTC. Translated, it gives CASSPTGTGDHEQYF.

This clonotype has only a few counts. The V and J genes are TRBV20-1 and TRBJ2-1; 8 bases align to TRBD1. This CDR3 has 16 amino acids. Germline values: CDR1 DFQATT, CDR2 SNEGSKA (reference sequence). V was clipped by 1 base and J by 5 bases; unmatched bases: 10. In nucleotides, the CDR3 is TGCAGTGCTAGAGCGTCGACAGGGGACAGGCACAATGAGCAGTTCTTC. Translation gives CSARASTGDRHNEQFF.

In this sample, this clonotype turned up a few times. V is TRBV7-8 and J is TRBJ2-3; 9 nucleotides match TRBD2. Germline V CDR1 and CDR2: SGHVS, FQNEAQ. The CDR3 contains 17 residues. V lost 4 bases to trimming and J lost 2 bases; unmatched junction nucleotides: 10. DNA for the CDR3: TGTGCCAGCAGCTACCTAATGGCGGGGGGGAACACAGATACGCAGTATTTT. Translated, it gives CASSYLMAGGNTDTQYF. The full variable domain, completed using reference TRBV7-8 and TRBJ2-3, is GAGVSQSPRYKVAKRGQDVALRCDPISGHVSLFWYQQALGQGPEFLTYFQNEAQLDKSGLPSDRFFAERPEGSVSTLKIQRTQQEDSAVYLCASSYLMAGGNTDTQYFGPGTRLTVL.

CDR3 in amino acids: CASSMGVGEQFF. The CDR3 DNA follows: TGTGCCAGCAGCATGGGTGTAGGTGAGCAGTTCTTC. This chain uses TRBV7-2 with TRBJ2-1; D is ambiguous. V gave up 5 bases and J gave up 9 bases, with 11 bases separating them. The germline V gene encodes CDR1 SGHTA and CDR2 FQGNSA. The CDR3 covers 12 residues.

CDR3: CAIRVQGGEETQYF. CDR3 sequence (DNA): TGTGCCATCAGAGTACAGGGGGGGGAAGAGACCCAGTACTTC. The rearrangement links TRBV28 to TRBJ2-5, with a possible D match to TRBD1 (8 bases). Germline CDR1 MDHEN, CDR2 SYDVKM. The CDR3 covers 14 residues. Trimming took off 10 bases at V and 3 bases at J, with 18 bases between the two ends.

The rearrangement links TRBV10-3 to TRBJ2-7, with D possibly matching TRBD2 (6 bases). Trimming shortened V by 0 bases and J by 6 bases, and 6 bases separated the two germline ends. The CDR3 is made up of 12 amino acids. Germline V lookup: CDR1 ENHRY, CDR2 SYGVKD. CDR3 residues: CAISESGGEQYF. In DNA form, the CDR3 reads TGTGCCATCAGTGAGTCGGGAGGCGAGCAGTACTTC.

In its sample, this clonotype was seen many times. The chain carries TRBV28 and TRBJ2-3; no clear D gene. Deletions cut 2 bases from V and 4 bases from J, with 13 bases between. Germline V lookup: CDR1 MDHEN, CDR2 SYDVKM. The CDR3 has 15 residues. This CDR3 reads CASSLIDQAPDTQYF. Here the CDR3 DNA reads TGTGCCAGCAGTTTAATTGATCAGGCGCCAGATACGCAGTATTTT. The full variable domain, rest sourced from reference TRBV28 and TRBJ2-3, is DVKVTQSSRYLVKRTGEKVFLECVQDMDHENMFWYRQDPGLGLRLIYFSYDVKMKEKGDIPEGYSVSREKKERFSLILESASTNQTSMYLCASSLIDQAPDTQYFGPGTRLTVL.

The V and J genes are TRBV7-9 and TRBJ1-1; D is unresolved. The V and J ends lost 1 base and 1 base respectively, with 10 bases between them. The CDR3 loop spans 15 amino acids. Germline lookup yields CDR1 SEHNR and CDR2 FQNEAQ (reference sequence). The CDR3 DNA reads TGTGCCAGCAGCTTAGACGGGCTACCGAACACTGAAGCTTTCTTT. Its protein product is CASSLDGLPNTEAFF. Based on the CDR3 plus reference TRBV7-9 and TRBJ1-1, the full variable domain is DTGVSQNPRHKITKRGQNVTFRCDPISEHNRLYWYRQTLGQGPEFLTYFQNEAQLEKSRLLSDRFSAERPKGSFSTLEIQRTEQGDSAMYLCASSLDGLPNTEAFFGQGTRLTVV.